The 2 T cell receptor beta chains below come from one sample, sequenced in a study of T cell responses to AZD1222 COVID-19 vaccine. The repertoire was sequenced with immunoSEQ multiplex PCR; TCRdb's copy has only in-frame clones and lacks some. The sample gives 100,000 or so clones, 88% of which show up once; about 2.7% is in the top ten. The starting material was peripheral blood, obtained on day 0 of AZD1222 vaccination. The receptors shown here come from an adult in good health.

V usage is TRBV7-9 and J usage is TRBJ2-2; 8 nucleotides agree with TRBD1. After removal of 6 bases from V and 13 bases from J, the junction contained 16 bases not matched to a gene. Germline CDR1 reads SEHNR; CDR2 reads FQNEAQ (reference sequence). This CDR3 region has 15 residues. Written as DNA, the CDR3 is TGTGCCAGCAGTCCCCCCGGACAGGGACAGGCCTCGCTGTTTTTT. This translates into CASSPPGQGQASLFF.

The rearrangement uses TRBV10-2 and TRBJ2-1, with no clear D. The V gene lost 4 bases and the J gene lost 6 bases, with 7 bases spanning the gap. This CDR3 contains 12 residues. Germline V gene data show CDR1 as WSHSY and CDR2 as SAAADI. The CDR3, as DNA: TGCGCCAGCAGTGGAATCGGCAATGAGCAGTTCTTC. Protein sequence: CASSGIGNEQFF.